Shown below are 20 T cell receptor beta chains from a single sample sequenced in a study of cytomegalovirus exposure and HLA in healthy donors. PCR used 60 Vbeta primers and 13 Jbeta primers. The data were produced by immunoSEQ multiplex PCR, yet TCRdb's version contains in-frame clones alone and is incomplete. Here the sample spans roughly 180,000 clones, roughly four fifths being singletons. The material sequenced was PBMCs. All receptors derive from a man younger than 35 in good health and CMV-seronegative.

The J gene is TRBJ1-3, the V gene TRBV25-1; D call uncertain. V was cut by 3 bases and J by 4 bases, with 4 bases left in between. CDR1 and CDR2 (germline): MGHDK, SYGVNS. CDR3 length: 12 amino acids. The DNA for the CDR3 is TGTGCCAGCAGTGATCCGGGAAACACCATATATTTT. It encodes CASSDPGNTIYF. Full variable domain (outside the CDR3, taken from reference TRBV25-1 and TRBJ1-3): EADIYQTPRYLVIGTGKKITLECSQTMGHDKMYWYQQDPGMELHLIHYSYGVNSTEKGDLSSESTVSRIRTEHFPLTLESARPSHTSQYLCASSDPGNTIYFGEGSWLTVV.

The V and J genes are TRBV30 and TRBJ2-7, with 11 bases identical to TRBD2. The J segment lost 6 bases and the V segment lost 2 bases, leaving 6 bases of the junction unmatched. CDR1 is GTSNPN and CDR2 is SVGIG in the germline V gene (reference sequence). The CDR3 totals 14 residues. Written as DNA, the CDR3 is TGTGCCTGGAGTAGACTAGCGGGGTACGTCGAGCAGTACTTC. Translation: CAWSRLAGYVEQYF.

The DNA for the CDR3 is TGTGCCAGCAGCGAAGTACTAGCTAGCAATGAGCAGTTCTTC. It is translated as CASSEVLASNEQFF. V is TRBV9 and J is TRBJ2-1; TRBD2 is a possible D gene (6 bases). The CDR3 extends over 14 amino acids. V was trimmed by 3 bases and J by 6 bases, leaving 13 bases between them. Germline V lookup: CDR1 SGDLS, CDR2 YYNGEE.

Worth noting for this clone: Sequence at one end of the junction differs from germline and may be a read error. The chain joins TRBV6-7 to TRBJ1-4; 8 positions agree with TRBD1. TRBV6-7 is classed as an ORF, of uncertain function. This CDR3 is built from 11 residues. The CDR3 loop is CASSNRTGSLF. The CDR3, as DNA: TGTGCCAGCAGTAACCGGACAGGGTCCCTCTTT.

The chain uses TRBV9 and TRBJ2-1; 9 bases map to TRBD1. The CDR3 loop spans 14 amino acids. Looked up from germline, CDR1 is SGDLS and CDR2 is YYNGEE. The J segment lost 4 bases and the V segment lost 3 bases, leaving 2 bases of the junction unmatched. The CDR3 protein is CASSGGQGYNEQFF. The CDR3 nucleotides read TGTGCCAGCAGCGGGGGACAGGGATACAATGAGCAGTTCTTC.

The rearrangement joins TRBV10-3 to TRBJ2-7; TRBD1 or TRBD2 may be the D gene (5 bases each). This CDR3 has 12 amino acids. The germline V gene has CDR1 ENHRY and CDR2 SYGVKD. V lost 6 bases, J lost 6 bases, and 12 bases lay in between. The CDR3 coding sequence is TGTGCCATCAGCGAGGGCAGGGCCGAGCAGTACTTC. Protein: CAISEGRAEQYF.

V usage is TRBV4-1 and J usage is TRBJ2-5, with unresolved D. The CDR3 extends over 13 amino acids. The V end lost 4 bases, the J end lost 3 bases, and 9 bases lay between the germline ends. CDR1 MGHRA and CDR2 YSYEKL come from the germline V gene. CDR3 loop: CASSLDLEETQYF. In DNA, the CDR3 is TGCGCCAGCAGCCTAGACCTTGAAGAGACCCAGTACTTC.

J is TRBJ1-4 and V is TRBV30; 8 bases line up with TRBD1. The junction had 11 bases not matched to a gene; V was cut back by 3 bases and J by 8 bases. This CDR3 is built from 15 residues. Germline CDR1 reads GTSNPN; CDR2 reads SVGIG (reference sequence). The CDR3 reads CAWRARDRGREKLFF. Here the CDR3 DNA reads TGTGCCTGGAGAGCCCGCGACAGGGGTAGGGAAAAACTGTTTTTT. Full variable domain (outside the CDR3, taken from reference TRBV30 and TRBJ1-4): SQTIHQWPATLVQPVGSPLSLECTVEGTSNPNLYWYRQAAGRGLQLLFYSVGIGQISSEVPQNLSASRPQDRQFILSSKKLLLSDSGFYLCAWRARDRGREKLFFGSGTQLSVL.

V usage is TRBV4-2 and J usage is TRBJ1-1; TRBD1 matches at 8 bases. The CDR3 totals 14 residues. Losses at the gene ends were 0 bases for V and 6 bases for J; bases not matched to a gene: 3. The germline V gene encodes CDR1 LGHNA and CDR2 YNFKEQ. CDR3 DNA: TGTGCCAGCAGCCAAGACAGGGGGCGATCTGAAGCTTTCTTT. Translation gives CASSQDRGRSEAFF.

The CDR3 DNA follows: TGTGCCAGAAGACGATTAGTGGGAGTGGGGGAGACCCAGTACTTC. Amino acid sequence: CARRRLVGVGETQYF. The V gene is TRBV5-3, the J gene TRBJ2-5, with a tentative D call TRBD2 (5 bases). TRBV5-3 is an open reading frame, and its role is uncertain. The CDR3 consists of 15 residues. The V and J ends lost 5 bases and 5 bases respectively, with 19 bases between them.

The rearrangement joins TRBV19 to TRBJ2-4; possible D gene TRBD2, 6 bases. Germline V gene data show CDR1 as LNHDA and CDR2 as SQIVND (reference sequence). This CDR3 is built from 14 residues. Trimming stripped 4 bases from V and 5 bases from J, with 12 bases between. The CDR3, as DNA: TGTGCCAGTAGTAAGGGACTCGGGGAAAACATTCAGTACTTC. It translates to CASSKGLGENIQYF.

This clone was detected only once. This rearrangement joins TRBV19 to TRBJ2-3; 8 nucleotides line up with TRBD2. V shed 4 bases, J shed 6 bases, and the junction held 6 bases outside the gene matches. Germline CDR1 is LNHDA and CDR2 is SQIVND (reference sequence). This CDR3 contains 14 residues. The CDR3 is CASSTTGTSDTQYF. The CDR3 DNA reads as TGTGCCAGTAGTACAACGGGGACTAGTGATACGCAGTATTTT.

In this sample, this clone turned up a few times. The DNA of the CDR3 is TGTGCCAGTAGTATACGGGGTGGGGGCAATCAGCCCCAGCATTTT. Encoded protein: CASSIRGGGNQPQHF. The chain links TRBV19 to TRBJ1-5, with D unresolved. The V gene lost 2 bases and the J gene lost 2 bases, with 10 bases spanning the gap. The CDR3 runs 15 residues. Germline loops: CDR1 LNHDA, CDR2 SQIVND (reference sequence). The full variable domain, rest sourced from reference TRBV19 and TRBJ1-5, is DGGITQSPKYLFRKEGQNVTLSCEQNLNHDAMYWYRQDPGQGLRLIYYSQIVNDFQKGDIAEGYSVSREKKESFPLTVTSAQKNPTAFYLCASSIRGGGNQPQHFGDGTRLSIL.

The gene calls are TRBV6-5 and TRBJ1-2; tentative D call: TRBD1 (5 bases). The CDR3 is 12 amino acids. Germline-derived CDR1 and CDR2 are MNHEY and SVGAGI. Trimming removed 5 bases from V and 3 bases from J, with 7 bases in between. The CDR3 spells CASSPRDYGYTF. For the CDR3, the DNA is TGTGCCAGCAGTCCCAGGGACTATGGCTACACCTTC.

For this clone: In the same sample, other DNA sequences code for this CDR3. V and J are TRBV5-4 and TRBJ2-1, with D possibly being TRBD2 (5 bases). The CDR3 consists of 15 residues. Germline CDR1 and CDR2: SGHNT and YYREEE (reference sequence). V lost 0 bases and J lost 5, with 12 bases in between. Here the CDR3 DNA reads TGTGCCAGCAGCTTGGTAGTGACGGGGAACAATGAGCAGTTCTTC. This sequence encodes CASSLVVTGNNEQFF.

This chain uses TRBV27 with TRBJ2-7; a weak D match, TRBD2 (7 bases). This CDR3 comprises 13 residues. CDR1 and CDR2 from the germline V gene are MNHEY and SMNVEV (reference sequence). With 0 bases removed from V and 5 bases from J, the gap between germline ends came to 8 bases. The CDR3 DNA sequence: TGTGCCAGCAGTTTATCAGGGGGGGACGAGCAGTACTTC. Its protein product is CASSLSGGDEQYF.

The rearrangement links TRBV6-1 to TRBJ1-3; D gene ambiguous. V lost 6 bases, J lost 0 bases, and 6 bases lay in between. The CDR3 contains 13 residues. CDR1 is MNHNS, CDR2 SASEGT, per germline. The CDR3 bases are TGTGCCAGCAGCACTTACTCTGGAAACACCATATATTTT. Encoded protein: CASSTYSGNTIYF.

The rearrangement uses TRBV7-2 and TRBJ1-6; 7 positions agree with TRBD1. CDR3 length: 19 residues. Trimming at V came to 5 bases and at J to 0 bases, leaving 13 bases not matched to a gene. From germline, CDR1 is SGHTA and CDR2 FQGNSA. For the CDR3, the DNA is TGTGCCAGCAGCCCCCGGGCGGGGACAGTTAGCTCCTATAATTCACCCCTCCACTTT. Amino acids: CASSPRAGTVSSYNSPLHF.

The chain couples TRBV4-1 to TRBJ1-6, with 9 bases that match TRBD1. Trimming at V came to 6 bases and at J to 5 bases, leaving 5 bases not matched to a gene. The germline CDR1 and CDR2 sequences are MGHRA and YSYEKL. The length of the CDR3 is 15 residues. The CDR3 protein is CASRGQGGNNSPLHF. In DNA, the CDR3 is TGCGCCAGCAGGGGACAGGGAGGAAATAATTCACCCCTCCACTTT.

The chain couples TRBV5-1 to TRBJ2-2; perhaps TRBD2 as D (7 bases). The germline V gene encodes CDR1 SGHRS and CDR2 YFSETQ. The length of the CDR3 is 16 residues. V lost 6 bases and J lost 2, with 17 bases in between. The CDR3 region is CASTPLGGGNTGELFF. The CDR3 DNA reads TGCGCCAGCACCCCCCTGGGAGGGGGAAACACCGGGGAGCTGTTTTTT.